These 29 T cell receptor beta chains were all obtained from the same sample, sequenced in a study of T cell responses to AZD1222 COVID-19 vaccine. The protocol was immunoSEQ multiplex PCR, while the TCRdb copy is restricted to in-frame clones and leaves out a portion. There are 150,000 to 200,000 clones in the sample; around nine tenths occur only once, and approximately 1.5% lies in the top ten. This specimen was peripheral blood, taken on day 0 of AZD1222 vaccination. Every receptor here comes from an adult in good health.

The chain carries TRBV24-1 and TRBJ2-2; D is ambiguous. The V gene lost 2 bases and the J gene lost 7 bases, with 10 bases spanning the gap. CDR3 size: 14 residues. Germline loops: CDR1 KGHDR, CDR2 SFDVKD. CDR3 residues: CATSDSVLGGELFF. DNA of the CDR3: TGTGCCACCAGTGATTCTGTCCTTGGCGGGGAGCTGTTTTTT.

The chain couples TRBV2 to TRBJ1-2, with D possibly TRBD1 on 6 matching bases. The CDR3 runs to 16 residues. The germline gives CDR1 SNHLY, CDR2 FYNNEI. The V end was cut by 2 bases, the J end by 4 bases, with 17 bases between. CDR3 sequence (DNA): TGTGCCAGCAGTGAACGAAGACAGGCCTATACCTATGGCTACACCTTC. This encodes CASSERRQAYTYGYTF.

The chain links TRBV9 to TRBJ2-1; 12 positions agree with TRBD2. CDR3 length: 17 residues. Trimming cost V 6 bases and J 6 bases; bases outside gene matches: 13. Germline loops: CDR1 SGDLS, CDR2 YYNGEE. The CDR3 sequence is CASTPFGRTSGVNEQFF. Here the CDR3 DNA reads TGTGCCAGCACCCCCTTCGGGCGGACTAGCGGGGTCAATGAGCAGTTCTTC.

V gene TRBV4-1 combines with J gene TRBJ2-2; a weak D match, TRBD1 (6 bases). Per germline, CDR1 MGHRA and CDR2 YSYEKL. This CDR3 comprises 15 residues. Trimming removed 1 base from V and 3 bases from J, with 9 bases in between. For the CDR3, the DNA is TGCGCCAGCAGCCAAGCCGGGACACACACCGGGGAGCTGTTTTTT. Translating it yields CASSQAGTHTGELFF.

The J gene is TRBJ1-3, the V gene TRBV7-8; 8 nucleotides line up with TRBD1. V lost 2 bases and J lost 0; bases outside the gene matches: 6. Germline CDR1 SGHVS, CDR2 FQNEAQ. There are 17 residues in the CDR3. CDR3 loop: CASSLTAGGLSGNTIYF. In nucleotides, the CDR3 is TGTGCCAGCAGCTTAACGGCAGGGGGCCTCTCTGGAAACACCATATATTTT.

The V call is TRBV28, the J call TRBJ2-7; D tentatively reads TRBD1 or TRBD2 (5 bases each). Germline-derived CDR1 and CDR2 are MDHEN and SYDVKM. Between the trimmed V and J ends, which lost 6 bases and 0 bases, there was a span of 12 bases. The CDR3 extends over 14 amino acids. DNA of the CDR3: TGTGCCAGCAGGCAGGGAGATGCCTCCTACGAGCAGTACTTC. This sequence encodes CASRQGDASYEQYF.

This clone was observed a single time. The CDR3 spells CASSSGVEQPQHF. In DNA form, the CDR3 reads TGTGCCAGCAGCTCAGGGGTAGAACAGCCCCAGCATTTT. The chain links TRBV7-9 to TRBJ1-5; possible D gene TRBD1, 6 bases. V lost 4 bases to trimming and J lost 7 bases, with 11 bases between them. The CDR3 consists of 13 residues. The germline gives CDR1 SEHNR, CDR2 FQNEAQ (reference sequence).

The J gene is TRBJ2-5, the V gene TRBV2; D might be TRBD1 (6 bases). The germline V gene encodes CDR1 SNHLY and CDR2 FYNNEI. V was clipped by 7 bases and J by 9 bases, with 15 bases between them. This CDR3 contains 12 residues. CDR3 bases: TGTGCCAGCAAGGGGGAAGGGGCAGCCCAGTACTTC. It specifies CASKGEGAAQYF.

This clone showed up many times. The chain joins TRBV15 to TRBJ1-5, with TRBD1 identical over 7 bases. This CDR3 comprises 18 residues. The germline CDR1 and CDR2 sequences are LNHNV and YYDKDF (reference sequence). V shed 1 base and J 0 bases; nucleotides not matched to a gene: 9. CDR3 loop: CATSRVTGFPNSNQPQHF. The CDR3 DNA sequence: TGTGCCACCAGCAGAGTGACAGGGTTCCCGAATAGCAATCAGCCCCAGCATTTT. The entire variable domain, with the rest obtained from reference TRBV15 and TRBJ1-5, is as follows: DAMVIQNPRYQVTQFGKPVTLSCSQTLNHNVMYWYQQKSSQAPKLLFHYYDKDFNNEADTPDNFQSRRPNTSFCFLDIRSPGLGDTAMYLCATSRVTGFPNSNQPQHFGDGTRLSIL.

CDR3 nucleotide sequence: TGTGCCAGCTCACCCGGACAGACCTACGAGCAGTACTTC. Its translation: CASSPGQTYEQYF. This chain links TRBV18 with TRBJ2-7; perhaps TRBD1 as D (6 bases). Germline lookup yields CDR1 KGHSH and CDR2 LQKENI. Trimming left V 3 bases short and J 2 bases short, with 8 bases between. The CDR3 runs 13 residues.

The chain joins TRBV28 to TRBJ1-2; 8 bases map to TRBD1. The trim removed 2 bases at V and 7 bases at J, leaving 3 bases unmatched. CDR3 length equals 13 residues. Germline lookup yields CDR1 MDHEN and CDR2 SYDVKM. In DNA, the CDR3 is TGTGCCAGCAGTTTACAACAGGGGGTTGGCTACACCTTC. Translating gives CASSLQQGVGYTF.

This chain uses TRBV19 with TRBJ2-5, with no clear D. The CDR3 consists of 13 residues. The V gene's germline CDR1 is LNHDA and CDR2 SQIVND (reference sequence). Between the trimmed V and J ends, which lost 5 bases and 3 bases, there was a span of 10 bases. The CDR3 here is CASSGENEETQYF. The CDR3 bases are TGTGCCAGTAGTGGAGAGAACGAAGAGACCCAGTACTTC. Variable domain in full (rest from reference TRBV19 and TRBJ2-5): DGGITQSPKYLFRKEGQNVTLSCEQNLNHDAMYWYRQDPGQGLRLIYYSQIVNDFQKGDIAEGYSVSREKKESFPLTVTSAQKNPTAFYLCASSGENEETQYFGPGTRLLVL.

J is TRBJ2-5 and V is TRBV27; D gene uncertain. Germline loops: CDR1 MNHEY, CDR2 SMNVEV (reference sequence). V was trimmed by 1 base and J by 5 bases, leaving 11 bases between them. The length of the CDR3 is 14 residues. The CDR3 loop reads CASSLWSGLETQYF. The CDR3 DNA follows: TGTGCCAGCAGTTTATGGTCCGGGTTGGAGACCCAGTACTTC.

This clone was seen only a few times. The V and J genes are TRBV5-6 and TRBJ2-3; 7 nucleotides line up with TRBD1. The V gene end was trimmed by 4 bases and the J gene end by 8 bases; junction bases not matched to a gene: 4. The V gene's germline CDR1 is SGHDT and CDR2 YYEEEE. The CDR3 runs to 12 residues. In DNA, the CDR3 is TGTGCCAGCAGCCGACAGGGAATTACGCAGTATTTT. Its translation is CASSRQGITQYF.

V usage is TRBV6-5 and J usage is TRBJ2-3; 10 bases map to TRBD2. There are 15 residues in the CDR3. The J segment lost 2 bases and the V segment lost 6 bases, leaving 5 bases of the junction unmatched. Germline V gene sequence: CDR1 MNHEY, CDR2 SVGAGI. The CDR3 reads CASRVSGGFTDTQYF. The CDR3 nucleotides are TGTGCCAGCAGGGTTAGCGGGGGGTTCACAGATACGCAGTATTTT.

The chain joins TRBV11-2 to TRBJ2-1; D might be TRBD1 or TRBD2, each matching 5 bases. The germline V gene encodes CDR1 SGHAT and CDR2 FQNNGV. V dropped 6 bases and J dropped 4 bases, with 13 bases sitting between them. The length of the CDR3 is 14 residues. In DNA, the CDR3 is TGTGCCAGCAGTAGATCGGGACCATACAATGAGCAGTTCTTC. It specifies CASSRSGPYNEQFF.

V is TRBV6-6 and J is TRBJ1-5; D unclear. V lost 0 bases and J 5 bases, leaving 8 bases between the germline ends. CDR1 and CDR2 from the germline V gene are MNHNY and SVGAGI (reference sequence). The CDR3 runs to 14 residues. CDR3 bases: TGTGCCAGCAGTTACTCCGGGAGACATCAGCCCCAGCATTTT. Translation gives CASSYSGRHQPQHF.

V usage is TRBV4-3 and J usage is TRBJ2-3; D remains unclear. Trimming removed 1 base from V and 1 base from J, with 6 bases in between. The CDR3 is made up of 14 amino acids. Germline values: CDR1 LGHNA, CDR2 YSLEER. CDR3 coding DNA: TGCGCCAGCAGCCAAGGGTCCCGCACAGATACGCAGTATTTT. Protein: CASSQGSRTDTQYF.

The V call is TRBV4-3, the J call TRBJ1-3; D may be TRBD1 (5 bases). The CDR3 is 12 amino acids. CDR1 and CDR2 from the germline V gene are LGHNA and YSLEER. The V end lost 8 bases, the J end lost 3 bases, and 8 bases lay between the germline ends. CDR3: CASGTGGNTIYF. CDR3 DNA sequence: TGCGCCAGCGGGACGGGTGGAAACACCATATATTTT.

The chain couples TRBV19 to TRBJ2-7; 8 nucleotides line up with TRBD2. The CDR3 is made up of 15 amino acids. In germline, CDR1 is LNHDA, CDR2 SQIVND (reference sequence). V was pared by 3 bases and J by 5 bases, with 9 bases of the junction left unmatched. CDR3 protein: CASSIRSGGDNEQYF. The CDR3 nucleotides read TGTGCCAGTAGTATTCGGAGCGGGGGAGACAACGAGCAGTACTTC.

This clone was found a few times. The V and J genes are TRBV11-2 and TRBJ2-3, with 14 nucleotides matching TRBD2. In germline, CDR1 is SGHAT, CDR2 FQNNGV. The V gene end was trimmed by 5 bases and the J gene end by 0 bases; junction bases not matched to a gene: 7. The CDR3 is 18 residues long. CDR3 nucleotide sequence: TGTGCCAGCAGCATGATGGGACTAGCGGGGGCAAGCACAGATACGCAGTATTTT. It is translated as CASSMMGLAGASTDTQYF.

In its sample, this clone was seen a few times. The CDR3 loop reads CASVSGTTLMSSYNEQFF. Here the CDR3 DNA reads TGTGCCAGCGTCTCCGGGACTACCCTTATGAGCTCCTACAATGAGCAGTTCTTC. V and J are TRBV11-2 and TRBJ2-1; 7 nucleotides agree with TRBD2. Trimming took 8 bases from V and 0 from J; bases not matched to a gene: 16. This CDR3 has 18 residues. Germline CDR1 reads SGHAT; CDR2 reads FQNNGV. Drawing the rest from reference TRBV11-2 and TRBJ2-1, the complete variable domain is EAGVAQSPRYKIIEKRQSVAFWCNPISGHATLYWYQQILGQGPKLLIQFQNNGVVDDSQLPKDRFSAERLKGVDSTLKIQPAKLEDSAVYLCASVSGTTLMSSYNEQFFGPGTRLTVL.

V usage is TRBV30 and J usage is TRBJ2-1; 7 bases are a match to TRBD2. Trimming cost V 2 bases and J 9 bases; bases outside gene matches: 1. The CDR3 runs 11 residues. Germline V CDR1 and CDR2: GTSNPN, SVGIG (reference sequence). CDR3 amino acids: CAWSTGGEQFF. Written as DNA, the CDR3 is TGTGCCTGGAGTACGGGGGGTGAGCAGTTCTTC.

The gene calls are TRBV20-1 and TRBJ2-7; D is unclear. V lost 5 bases and J lost 4, with 6 bases in between. The germline gives CDR1 DFQATT, CDR2 SNEGSKA (reference sequence). This CDR3 is built from 10 residues. The CDR3 protein is CSAVRYEQYF. The CDR3 coding sequence is TGCAGTGCTGTTCGATACGAGCAGTACTTC.

CDR3 amino acids: CASRAGTLNTEAFF. CDR3 sequence (DNA): TGTGCCAGCAGAGCCGGGACCTTGAACACTGAAGCTTTCTTT. This sequence joins TRBV28 and TRBJ1-1; tentative D call: TRBD1 (5 bases). Germline lookup yields CDR1 MDHEN and CDR2 SYDVKM. This CDR3 has 14 residues. V lost 6 bases and J 0 bases, leaving 11 bases between the germline ends.

The chain is built from TRBV7-2 and TRBJ1-5; tentative D call: TRBD1 (6 bases). The CDR3 runs to 16 residues. The germline CDR1 and CDR2 sequences are SGHTA and FQGNSA. Trimming took 5 bases from V and 6 from J, leaving 20 bases between them. The DNA of the CDR3 is TGTGCCAGCAGCCCCCTCGGGTCGACAGGAGTTCAGCCCCAGCATTTT. Protein: CASSPLGSTGVQPQHF.

This clone was recorded once. The chain has TRBV9 and TRBJ2-7, with TRBD1 as a possible D gene (5 bases). The CDR3 sequence is 14 residues long. Trimming pared 0 bases from V and 5 bases from J, leaving 12 bases between. Germline V lookup: CDR1 SGDLS, CDR2 YYNGEE. CDR3 amino acids: CASSVEGRDDEQYF. DNA for the CDR3: TGTGCCAGCAGCGTAGAGGGCAGGGATGACGAGCAGTACTTC.

This sequence joins TRBV18 and TRBJ2-3; D possibly matches TRBD1 or TRBD2 (5 bases each). Germline CDR1 reads KGHSH; CDR2 reads LQKENI. The CDR3 consists of 15 residues. V lost 4 bases and J 4 bases, leaving 15 bases between the germline ends. CDR3 sequence (DNA): TGTGCCAGCTCACAACTAGTCAAAGGGGCAGATACGCAGTATTTT. It encodes CASSQLVKGADTQYF. Full variable domain (missing parts from reference TRBV18 and TRBJ2-3): NAGVMQNPRHLVRRRGQEARLRCSPMKGHSHVYWYRQLPEEGLKFMVYLQKENIIDESGMPKERFSAEFPKEGPSILRIQQVVRGDSAAYFCASSQLVKGADTQYFGPGTRLTVL.

The V call is TRBV7-9, the J call TRBJ1-3; D might be TRBD1 (5 bases). V lost 3 bases to trimming and J lost 0 bases, with 12 bases between them. This CDR3 region has 16 residues. Germline loops: CDR1 SEHNR, CDR2 FQNEAQ (reference sequence). CDR3: CASSFGAAHSGNTIYF. CDR3 sequence (DNA): TGTGCCAGCAGCTTTGGGGCAGCGCACTCTGGAAACACCATATATTTT.